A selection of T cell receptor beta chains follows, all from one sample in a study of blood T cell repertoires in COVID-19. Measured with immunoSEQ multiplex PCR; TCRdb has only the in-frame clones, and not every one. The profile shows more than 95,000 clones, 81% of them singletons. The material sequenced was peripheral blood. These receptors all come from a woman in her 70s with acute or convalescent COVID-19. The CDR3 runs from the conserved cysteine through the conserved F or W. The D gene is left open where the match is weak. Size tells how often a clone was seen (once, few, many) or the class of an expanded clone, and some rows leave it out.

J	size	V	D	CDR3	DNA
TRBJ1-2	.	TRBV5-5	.	CASSLNTNHYGYTF	TGTGCCAGCAGCTTGAATACAAACCACTATGGCTACACCTTC
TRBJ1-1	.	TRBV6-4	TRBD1	CASSDEVPGGWYTEAFF	TGTGCCAGCAGTGACGAGGTCCCAGGGGGTTGGTACACTGAAGCTTTCTTT
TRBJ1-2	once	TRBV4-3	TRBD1	CASSQGLSDRARGNYGYTF	TGCGCCAGCAGCCAAGGCTTGAGTGACAGGGCGAGAGGGAACTATGGCTACACCTTC
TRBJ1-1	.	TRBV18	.	CASSAGETEAFF	TGTGCCAGCTCAGCCGGGGAAACTGAAGCTTTCTTT
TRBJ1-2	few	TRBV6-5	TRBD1	CASSPIGQGGSGYTF	TGTGCCAGCAGTCCTATAGGACAGGGCGGGTCAGGCTACACCTTC
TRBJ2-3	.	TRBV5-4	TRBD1	CASSSAGQGRDTQYF	TGTGCCAGCAGTTCCGCGGGACAGGGGCGAGATACGCAGTATTTT
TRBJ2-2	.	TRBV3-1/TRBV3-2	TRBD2	CASSQGLAGTANTGELFF	TGTGCCAGCAGCCAAGGTCTAGCGGGGACAGCGAACACCGGGGAGCTGTTTTTT
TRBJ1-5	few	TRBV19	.	CASSIMGGAGDQPQHF	TGTGCCAGTAGTATAATGGGAGGGGCCGGGGATCAGCCCCAGCATTTT
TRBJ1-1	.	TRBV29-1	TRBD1	CSVGDRVNTEAFF	TGCAGCGTCGGTGACAGGGTGAACACTGAAGCTTTCTTT
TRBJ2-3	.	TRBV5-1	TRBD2	CASSVGGSNTDTQYF	TGCGCCAGCAGCGTGGGAGGGTCAAACACAGATACGCAGTATTTT
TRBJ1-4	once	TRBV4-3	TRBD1	CASSQTQGAFEKLFF	TGCGCCAGCAGCCAAACTCAGGGGGCCTTCGAAAAACTGTTTTTT
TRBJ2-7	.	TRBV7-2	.	CASRLAPDGYEQYF	TGTGCCAGCAGGCTAGCCCCGGACGGCTACGAGCAGTACTTC
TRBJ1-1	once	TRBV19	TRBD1	CASNSGTGSWKKAFF	TGTGCCAGTAACTCCGGGACAGGGAGTTGGAAGAAAGCTTTCTTT
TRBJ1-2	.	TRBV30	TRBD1	CASFAGTDYGYTF	TGTGCCTCCTTCGCGGGGACAGACTATGGCTACACCTTC
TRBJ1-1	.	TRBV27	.	CASSWGGLAFF	TGTGCCAGCAGTTGGGGGGGGCTGGCTTTCTTT
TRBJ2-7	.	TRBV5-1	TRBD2	CASSREISGRGSEQYF	TGCGCCAGCAGCCGTGAAATTAGCGGGAGGGGGTCCGAGCAGTACTTC
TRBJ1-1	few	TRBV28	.	CASNPGGSTEAFF	TGTGCCAGCAACCCGGGGGGGAGCACTGAAGCTTTCTTT
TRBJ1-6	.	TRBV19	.	CASGRQAYNSPLHF	TGTGCCAGTGGACGACAGGCATACAATTCACCCCTCCACTTT
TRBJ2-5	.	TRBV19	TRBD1	CASSNPSTGGQETQYF	TGTGCCAGTAGTAACCCCTCGACAGGGGGGCAGGAGACCCAGTACTTC
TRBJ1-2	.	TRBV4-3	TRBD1	CASSQERGQANYGYTF	TGCGCCAGCAGCCAAGAACGCGGACAGGCTAACTATGGCTACACCTTC
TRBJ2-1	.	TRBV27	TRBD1	CASSLLQGDEQFF	TGTGCCAGCAGTTTACTACAGGGGGATGAGCAGTTCTTC
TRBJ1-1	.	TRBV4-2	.	CASSQDYPGDTEAFF	TGTGCCAGCAGCCAAGACTACCCGGGGGACACTGAAGCTTTCTTT
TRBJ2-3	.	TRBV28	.	CASSLGTSTDTQYF	TGTGCCAGCAGTTTAGGGACTAGCACAGATACGCAGTATTTT
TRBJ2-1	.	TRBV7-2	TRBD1	CASSFPGGEQFF	TGTGCCAGCAGCTTCCCAGGGGGTGAGCAGTTCTTC
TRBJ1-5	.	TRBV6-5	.	CASSYSRYGGNQPQHF	TGTGCCAGCAGTTACTCGAGATACGGGGGAAATCAGCCCCAGCATTTT
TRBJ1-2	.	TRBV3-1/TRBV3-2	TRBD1	CASSPRQGARYGYTF	TGTGCCAGCAGCCCCCGACAGGGGGCGCGGTATGGCTACACCTTC
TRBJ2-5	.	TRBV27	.	CASSFSPTGSQETQYF	TGTGCCAGCAGTTTCTCCCCAACAGGGAGCCAAGAGACCCAGTACTTC
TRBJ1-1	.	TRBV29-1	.	CSVTENTEAFF	TGCAGCGTTACAGAGAACACTGAAGCTTTCTTT
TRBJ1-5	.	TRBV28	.	CASSATPRGPQHF	TGTGCCAGCAGTGCGACCCCTAGGGGGCCCCAGCATTTT
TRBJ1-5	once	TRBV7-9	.	CASSLGGAVGDNQPQHF	TGTGCCAGCAGCTTAGGGGGAGCCGTCGGTGACAATCAGCCCCAGCATTTT
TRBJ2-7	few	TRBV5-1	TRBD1	CASSLGDRSLYEQYF	TGCGCCAGCAGCTTGGGGGACAGGAGTTTATACGAGCAGTACTTC
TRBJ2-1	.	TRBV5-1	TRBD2	CASSSTPRGGVNEQFF	TGCGCCAGCAGCTCCACCCCCCGCGGGGGGGTCAATGAGCAGTTCTTC
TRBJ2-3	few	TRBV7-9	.	CASSLGGGAGDTQYF	TGTGCCAGCAGCTTAGGAGGGGGAGCCGGAGATACGCAGTATTTT
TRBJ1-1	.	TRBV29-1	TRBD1	CSMRTGDTEAFF	TGCAGCATGAGGACAGGGGACACTGAAGCTTTCTTT
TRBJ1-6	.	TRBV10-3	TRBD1	CAIRTGLTNSPLHF	TGTGCCATCAGGACAGGGTTAACAAATTCACCCCTCCACTTT
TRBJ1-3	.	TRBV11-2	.	CASSLEGHLPNSGNTIYF	TGTGCCAGCAGCTTAGAAGGACATCTGCCAAACTCTGGAAACACCATATATTTT
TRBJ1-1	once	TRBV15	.	CATSRDLGGGEGEAFF	TGTGCCACCAGCAGAGATCTGGGGGGAGGAGAGGGTGAAGCTTTCTTT
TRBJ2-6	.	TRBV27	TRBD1	CASSPWGTGGSGANVLTF	TGTGCCAGCAGTCCCTGGGGAACAGGGGGCTCTGGGGCCAACGTCCTGACTTTC
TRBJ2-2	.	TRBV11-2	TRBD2	CASSPGLATNTGELFF	TGTGCCAGCAGCCCGGGACTAGCGACGAACACCGGGGAGCTGTTTTTT
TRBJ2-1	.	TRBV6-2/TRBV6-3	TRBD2	CASSSGGTPGNEQFF	TGTGCCAGCAGTTCCGGGGGGACCCCAGGCAATGAGCAGTTCTTC
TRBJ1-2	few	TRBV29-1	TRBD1	CSVELGGTGANYGYTF	TGCAGCGTTGAATTGGGAGGGACAGGAGCCAACTATGGCTACACCTTC
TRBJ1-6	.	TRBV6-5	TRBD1	CASSLPRGGGSPLHF	TGTGCCAGCAGCTTACCCCGAGGAGGGGGCTCACCCCTCCACTTT
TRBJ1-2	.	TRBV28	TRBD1	CASRLGQGVGYGYTF	TGTGCCAGCAGGCTTGGGCAGGGGGTAGGCTATGGCTACACCTTC
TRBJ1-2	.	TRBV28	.	CASSTGQIPSYTF	TGTGCCAGCAGCACTGGACAAATCCCTAGCTACACCTTC
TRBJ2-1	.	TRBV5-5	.	CASSPGSSYNEQFF	TGTGCCAGCAGTCCGGGAAGCTCCTACAATGAGCAGTTCTTC
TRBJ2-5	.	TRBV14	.	CASSPRTAQETQYF	TGTGCCAGCAGCCCCCGGACAGCACAAGAGACCCAGTACTTC
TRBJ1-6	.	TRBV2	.	CASSVQGNRYNSPLHF	TGTGCCAGCAGCGTACAGGGTAATAGGTATAATTCACCCCTCCACTTT
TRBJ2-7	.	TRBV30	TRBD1	CAWSLPQGFAYEQYF	TGTGCCTGGAGTCTACCACAGGGGTTTGCCTACGAGCAGTACTTC
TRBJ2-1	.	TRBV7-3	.	CASSLAGLPPNEQFF	TGTGCCAGCAGCTTGGCGGGACTGCCCCCCAATGAGCAGTTCTTC
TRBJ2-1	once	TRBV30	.	CAWGPRGNYNEQFF	TGTGCCTGGGGTCCGAGGGGGAACTACAATGAGCAGTTCTTC
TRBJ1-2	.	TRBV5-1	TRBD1	CASSPGQGGSNYGYTF	TGCGCCAGCAGCCCAGGACAGGGGGGTTCGAACTATGGCTACACCTTC
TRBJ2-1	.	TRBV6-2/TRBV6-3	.	CASSYSPPTGLYNEQFF	TGTGCCAGCAGTTACTCCCCTCCTACAGGGCTCTACAATGAGCAGTTCTTC
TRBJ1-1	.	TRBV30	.	CAWAKHQNTEAFF	TGTGCCTGGGCAAAGCACCAGAACACTGAAGCTTTCTTT
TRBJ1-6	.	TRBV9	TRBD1	CASSIGQANSPLHF	TGTGCCAGCAGCATCGGACAGGCGAATTCACCCCTCCACTTT
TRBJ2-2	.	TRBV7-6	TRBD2	CASSAPKGGINTGELFF	TGTGCCAGCAGCGCCCCGAAGGGAGGGATAAACACCGGGGAGCTGTTTTTT
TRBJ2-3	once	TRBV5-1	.	CASYGGSDTQYF	TGCGCCAGTTACGGGGGTTCAGATACGCAGTATTTT
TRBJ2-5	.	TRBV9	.	CASSVGRAQETQYF	TGTGCCAGCAGCGTAGGGAGGGCCCAAGAGACCCAGTACTTC